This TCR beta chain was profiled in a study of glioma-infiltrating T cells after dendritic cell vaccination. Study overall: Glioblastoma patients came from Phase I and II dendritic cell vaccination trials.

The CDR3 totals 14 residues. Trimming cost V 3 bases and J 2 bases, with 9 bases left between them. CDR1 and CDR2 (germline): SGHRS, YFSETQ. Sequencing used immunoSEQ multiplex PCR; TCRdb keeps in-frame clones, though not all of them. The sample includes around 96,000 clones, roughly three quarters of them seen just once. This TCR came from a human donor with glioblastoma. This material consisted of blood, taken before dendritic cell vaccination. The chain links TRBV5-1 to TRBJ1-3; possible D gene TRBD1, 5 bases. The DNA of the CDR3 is TGCGCCAGCAGCTCCTCAGGGACTGGAAACACCATATATTTT. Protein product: CASSSSGTGNTIYF.